The 28 T cell receptor beta chains given below trace back to one sample, sequenced in a study of blood T cell repertoires in COVID-19. Sequencing was performed with immunoSEQ multiplex PCR; in TCRdb, only in-frame clones are kept and a portion is missing. The data hold 150,000 to 200,000 clones, with more than 70% observed a single time. The sequencing sample was made of PBMCs or T cells enriched from blood (not recorded which). Source of these receptors: a middle-aged man who had recovered from COVID-19.

This clone was detected a few times. This chain uses TRBV6-5 with TRBJ1-2; D unresolved. V lost 10 bases to trimming and J lost 7 bases, with 19 bases between them. The CDR3 extends over 13 amino acids. CDR1 is MNHEY and CDR2 is SVGAGI in the germline V gene. The DNA for the CDR3 is TGTGCCACCCTGCCAGGACTAGGATCTGGCTACACCTTC. This gives the protein CATLPGLGSGYTF.

CDR3 residues: CAWSPVATQETQYF. The DNA for the CDR3 is TGTGCCTGGAGCCCCGTTGCCACTCAAGAGACCCAGTACTTC. V usage is TRBV30 and J usage is TRBJ2-5; the D is unclear. V lost 3 bases and J 2 bases, leaving 13 bases between the germline ends. Germline loops: CDR1 GTSNPN, CDR2 SVGIG (reference sequence). The CDR3 is 14 residues long. The full variable domain, its missing parts supplied by reference TRBV30 and TRBJ2-5, is SQTIHQWPATLVQPVGSPLSLECTVEGTSNPNLYWYRQAAGRGLQLLFYSVGIGQISSEVPQNLSASRPQDRQFILSSKKLLLSDSGFYLCAWSPVATQETQYFGPGTRLLVL.

The DNA of the CDR3 is TGTGCCAGCAGTTCTTCCCTAGAGGGATTCAATGGCTACACCTTC. Translated: CASSSSLEGFNGYTF. The chain carries TRBV28 and TRBJ1-2, with no clear D. The CDR3 runs to 15 residues. The V end lost 4 bases, the J end lost 6 bases, and 18 bases lay between the germline ends. Germline V lookup: CDR1 MDHEN, CDR2 SYDVKM.

The chain recombines TRBV10-3 with TRBJ2-2; no firm D call. CDR1 is ENHRY and CDR2 is SYGVKD in the germline V gene. The CDR3 is made up of 13 amino acids. The germline V and J ends were trimmed by 5 bases and 3 bases, with 7 bases remaining between them. This CDR3 reads CAISLGHTGELFF. CDR3 bases: TGTGCCATCAGTTTGGGCCACACCGGGGAGCTGTTTTTT.

V gene TRBV5-1 combines with J gene TRBJ2-2, with 9 bases lining up with TRBD1. The CDR3 totals 18 residues. Germline CDR1 reads SGHRS; CDR2 reads YFSETQ. The J segment lost 4 bases and the V segment lost 1 base, leaving 11 bases of the junction unmatched. The CDR3 region is CASSLLATGGSTTGELFF. The CDR3 DNA follows: TGCGCCAGCAGCTTGTTGGCGACAGGGGGATCGACCACCGGGGAGCTGTTTTTT.

This chain links TRBV9 with TRBJ1-4, with D possibly being TRBD1 (5 bases). The CDR3 consists of 15 residues. Trimming removed 1 base at V and 7 bases at J, with 14 bases between. The germline V gene has CDR1 SGDLS and CDR2 YYNGEE. CDR3 in amino acids: CASSVRGTWAEKLFF. CDR3 in DNA: TGTGCCAGCAGCGTACGAGGGACTTGGGCTGAAAAACTGTTTTTT.

The chain carries TRBV2 and TRBJ2-5, with D uncertain. Germline lookup yields CDR1 SNHLY and CDR2 FYNNEI. The CDR3 loop spans 12 amino acids. V lost 2 bases and J lost 3, with 4 bases in between. The CDR3 DNA sequence: TGTGCCAGCAGTGAACCCGAAGAGACCCAGTACTTC. Translation gives CASSEPEETQYF.

This chain links TRBV5-1 with TRBJ2-3; 9 nucleotides line up with TRBD1. This CDR3 comprises 13 residues. From germline, CDR1 is SGHRS and CDR2 YFSETQ. With 4 bases clipped from V and 5 bases from J, the junction kept 2 bases outside the gene matches. This chain's CDR3 is CASSEGQGDTQYF. The CDR3, as DNA: TGCGCCAGCAGCGAGGGACAGGGAGATACGCAGTATTTT.

This chain connects TRBV10-3 to TRBJ2-1; TRBD1 agrees at 9 bases. With 7 bases clipped from V and 6 bases from J, the junction kept 13 bases outside the gene matches. The CDR3 totals 16 residues. The germline CDR1 and CDR2 sequences are ENHRY and SYGVKD. This CDR3 is CAIKMGQGLSGNEQFF. In nucleotides, the CDR3 is TGTGCCATCAAGATGGGACAGGGTCTATCTGGCAATGAGCAGTTCTTC.

This chain connects TRBV7-9 to TRBJ2-7, with 8 bases that match TRBD1. This CDR3 spans 15 amino acids. CDR1 is SEHNR and CDR2 is FQNEAQ in the germline V gene (reference sequence). J lost 6 bases, V lost 5 bases, and 12 bases had no gene match. The CDR3 protein is CASSARQGAFSEQYF. DNA for the CDR3: TGTGCCAGCAGCGCCCGCCAGGGGGCATTCTCCGAGCAGTACTTC. The whole variable domain, remainder taken from reference TRBV7-9 and TRBJ2-7, is DTGVSQNPRHKITKRGQNVTFRCDPISEHNRLYWYRQTLGQGPEFLTYFQNEAQLEKSRLLSDRFSAERPKGSFSTLEIQRTEQGDSAMYLCASSARQGAFSEQYFGPGTRLTVT.

The rearrangement joins TRBV30 to TRBJ1-1; perhaps TRBD1 as D (5 bases). The CDR3 has 16 residues. Germline CDR1 GTSNPN, CDR2 SVGIG (reference sequence). V lost 2 bases to trimming and J lost 2 bases, with 18 bases between them. As DNA, the CDR3 is TGTGCCTGGAGTATCCCGACGGGGGTTTTTAACACTGAAGCTTTCTTT. Residues: CAWSIPTGVFNTEAFF.

The V call is TRBV6-5, the J call TRBJ2-2; possible D gene TRBD2, 5 bases. From germline, CDR1 is MNHEY and CDR2 SVGAGI. The CDR3 spans 16 residues. Trimming removed 4 bases from V and 8 bases from J, with 20 bases in between. This CDR3 reads CASSSAVGLGAGELFF. In DNA form, the CDR3 reads TGTGCCAGCAGTTCTGCGGTCGGCTTGGGAGCGGGGGAGCTGTTTTTT.

The rearrangement joins TRBV18 to TRBJ2-1; 8 positions match TRBD2. Germline loops: CDR1 KGHSH, CDR2 LQKENI. This CDR3 spans 13 amino acids. V lost 3 bases to trimming and J lost 6 bases; unmatched junction nucleotides: 1. The CDR3 spells CASSPTSGNEQFF. In DNA, the CDR3 is TGTGCCAGCTCACCCACTAGCGGCAATGAGCAGTTCTTC.

V is TRBV9 and J is TRBJ2-3; 8 positions agree with TRBD1. There are 15 residues in the CDR3. CDR1 is SGDLS, CDR2 YYNGEE, per germline. After removal of 1 base from V and 1 base from J, the junction contained 2 bases not matched to a gene. CDR3 bases: TGTGCCAGCAGCGTACAGGGGGCTGGCACAGATACGCAGTATTTT. This sequence encodes CASSVQGAGTDTQYF.

This sequence joins TRBV7-6 and TRBJ1-6, with 8 positions matching TRBD1. Germline CDR1 and CDR2: SGHVS and FNYEAQ. The CDR3 has 15 residues. J gave up 6 bases and V 1 base, and 2 bases lay outside the gene matches. The CDR3, as DNA: TGTGCCAGCAGCTTAGGGACAGGGTCTAATTCACCCCTCCACTTT. It specifies CASSLGTGSNSPLHF.

The gene calls are TRBV6-5 and TRBJ1-2; 8 bases agree with TRBD1. V dropped 6 bases and J dropped 4; count of bases not matched to a gene: 7. Germline CDR1 is MNHEY and CDR2 is SVGAGI. The CDR3 has 14 amino acids. The CDR3 coding sequence is TGTGCCAGCAGGGCCGAGGACAGGGCCTATGGCTACACCTTC. Residues: CASRAEDRAYGYTF.

The rearrangement links TRBV5-1 to TRBJ1-2; 12 bases are a match to TRBD1. This CDR3 region has 17 residues. Trimming removed 1 base from V and 2 bases from J; junction bases left unmatched: 6. Germline CDR1 reads SGHRS; CDR2 reads YFSETQ. This CDR3 reads CASSLSGQGAPNYGYTF. CDR3 coding DNA: TGCGCCAGCAGCTTGTCGGGACAGGGGGCGCCCAACTATGGCTACACCTTC.

This chain links TRBV7-9 with TRBJ2-1; TRBD2 matches at 11 bases. The J segment lost 5 bases and the V segment lost 5 bases, leaving 8 bases of the junction unmatched. The CDR3 covers 16 residues. Germline V gives CDR1 SEHNR, CDR2 FQNEAQ (reference sequence). For the CDR3, the DNA is TGTGCCAGCAGCCACCCTCTAGCGGGGGGTCACAATGAGCAGTTCTTC. Its protein product is CASSHPLAGGHNEQFF.

The gene calls are TRBV19 and TRBJ1-3, with D possibly matching TRBD1 (5 bases). Trimming took 1 base from V and 2 from J, leaving 9 bases between them. Germline V gene lookup returns CDR1 LNHDA and CDR2 SQIVND (reference sequence). The CDR3 extends over 15 amino acids. The CDR3 loop is CASSIGRGAGNTIYF. The CDR3 DNA reads TGTGCCAGTAGTATAGGCCGGGGGGCTGGAAACACCATATATTTT.

The V and J genes are TRBV12-1 and TRBJ1-1; TRBD1, as called in the table, went unchecked against the DNA. TRBV12-1 has pseudogene status. The CDR3 covers 14 residues. CDR3: CASSFRGQNTEAFF. In DNA, the CDR3 is TGTGCCAGCAGCTTCAGGGGTCAGAACACTGAAGCTTTCTTT.

V gene TRBV5-1 combines with J gene TRBJ2-1; TRBD2 is a possible D gene (6 bases). V was shortened by 6 bases and J by 3 bases, with 16 bases between the two germline ends. The CDR3 consists of 15 residues. Germline CDR1 reads SGHRS; CDR2 reads YFSETQ. CDR3 region: CASNPSGDGYNEQFF. CDR3 coding DNA: TGCGCCAGCAATCCTTCGGGGGACGGCTACAATGAGCAGTTCTTC.

The chain carries TRBV5-4 and TRBJ1-6; the D is unclear. Germline lookup yields CDR1 SGHNT and CDR2 YYREEE (reference sequence). The germline V and J ends were trimmed by 4 bases and 7 bases, with 12 bases remaining between them. The CDR3 is 14 residues long. The CDR3 spells CASSQIAVNSPLHF. The CDR3 region has the DNA TGTGCCAGCAGCCAGATAGCCGTCAATTCACCCCTCCACTTT.

The sample holds one count of this clone. Different DNA sequences within this sample yield the same CDR3. The chain uses TRBV18 and TRBJ1-4; 9 positions match TRBD1. The CDR3 spans 14 residues. Germline V gene data show CDR1 as KGHSH and CDR2 as LQKENI. The J segment lost 5 bases and the V segment lost 3 bases, leaving 1 base of the junction unmatched. The CDR3 loop is CASSPGQGNEKLFF. The CDR3 nucleotides are TGTGCCAGCTCACCGGGACAGGGAAATGAAAAACTGTTTTTT.

This chain links TRBV5-8 with TRBJ1-6, with 8 bases matching TRBD1. The trim removed 5 bases at V and 5 bases at J, leaving 6 bases unmatched. CDR3 size: 15 residues. Germline assignment: CDR1 SGHTS and CDR2 YDEGEE. The CDR3 DNA is TGTGCCAGCAGTTCTGGACAGGGAAATAATTCACCCCTCCACTTT. This translates into CASSSGQGNNSPLHF.

This clone was found a few times. This chain uses TRBV6-5 with TRBJ2-7; 10 positions agree with TRBD2. V trimming: 5 bases; J trimming: 5 bases; junction bases outside the gene matches: 9. CDR3 length: 15 amino acids. Germline V gene lookup returns CDR1 MNHEY and CDR2 SVGAGI. CDR3 in DNA: TGTGCCAGCAGTACCCGAAGCGGGGGGGCTGACGAGCAGTACTTC. It encodes CASSTRSGGADEQYF.

The CDR3 DNA is TGTGCCAGCAGGTACAGGGGGCTAAAAGGACAGCCCCAGCATTTT. It yields the protein CASRYRGLKGQPQHF. The rearrangement links TRBV5-8 to TRBJ1-5, with TRBD1 matching 9 bases. Germline lookup yields CDR1 SGHTS and CDR2 YDEGEE. Losses at the gene ends were 5 bases for V and 7 bases for J; bases not matched to a gene: 10. CDR3 length: 15 amino acids.

The rearrangement links TRBV29-1 to TRBJ1-1, with a weak D call TRBD1 (5 bases). Trimming removed 0 bases at V and 10 bases at J, with 15 bases between. CDR1 SQVTM and CDR2 ANQGSEA come from the germline V gene. This CDR3 has 13 amino acids. CDR3 protein: CSVEDRPGLSAFF. The CDR3 bases are TGCAGCGTTGAAGACCGACCGGGACTCTCAGCTTTCTTT.

The chain employs TRBV29-1 and TRBJ1-1; 7 bases agree with TRBD1. CDR1 SQVTM and CDR2 ANQGSEA come from the germline V gene. This CDR3 spans 14 amino acids. Trimming took 3 bases from V and 7 from J; bases not matched to a gene: 11. CDR3 nucleotide sequence: TGCAGCGTTGATCGGCAGGGGGAATTTATTGAAGCTTTCTTT. Protein: CSVDRQGEFIEAFF.